One sample yielded the 21 T cell receptor beta chains listed below, sequenced in a study of shared clonotypes between healthy human individuals. Assay: immunoSEQ multiplex PCR; the TCRdb copy retains only in-frame clones and omits some. The top ten hold 34% of the sample, which has some 700,000 clones, 90% seen once. Sequences were obtained from memory CD8+ T cells from PBMCs. Subset described: CD45RO+ cells pooled with CCR7-negative TemRA cells. These receptors all come from a man aged 18 to 30 in good health. Some clones in this sample may be carry-over from other donors' samples.

This sequence joins TRBV5-4 and TRBJ2-2, with 8 positions matching TRBD1. The length of the CDR3 is 14 residues. Germline V gene data show CDR1 as SGHNT and CDR2 as YYREEE (reference sequence). The ends lost 4 bases at V and 8 bases at J; junction bases unmatched: 7. Here the CDR3 DNA reads TGTGCCAGCAGCCCCGGGACAGGAACGGGGGAGCTGTTTTTT. Its translation: CASSPGTGTGELFF.

This clone was detected only once. The chain combines TRBV2 with TRBJ1-3; D unclear. The germline CDR1 and CDR2 sequences are SNHLY and FYNNEI. The ends were cut back, 9 bases at V and 0 bases at J, with 3 bases in the middle. CDR3 length equals 11 residues. CDR3 sequence: CARDSGNTIYF. DNA of the CDR3: TGTGCCAGGGACTCTGGAAACACCATATATTTT.

This clone is a singleton in its sample. The chain is built from TRBV5-4 and TRBJ2-7; D is possibly TRBD2 (7 bases). The V end was cut by 5 bases, the J end by 7 bases, with 16 bases between. Germline V gives CDR1 SGHNT, CDR2 YYREEE (reference sequence). This CDR3 spans 13 amino acids. As DNA, the CDR3 is TGTGCCAGCAGGCCTTTACAGGGAGGGGAGCAGTACTTC. It codes for CASRPLQGGEQYF.

The genes are TRBV29-1 and TRBJ2-1; the match to TRBD2 covers 12 bases. CDR3 length: 15 amino acids. Per the germline V gene, CDR1 is SQVTM and CDR2 is ANQGSEA. V gave up 7 bases and J gave up 8 bases; unmatched junction bases: 12. The CDR3 DNA reads TGCAGCGCTGCCTTGACTAGCGGGAGATTAGATGAGCAGTTCTTC. Amino acid sequence: CSAALTSGRLDEQFF.

V gene TRBV7-9 combines with J gene TRBJ1-5; tentative D call: TRBD1 (5 bases). Trimming shortened V by 3 bases and J by 0 bases, and 9 bases separated the two germline ends. In germline, CDR1 is SEHNR, CDR2 FQNEAQ (reference sequence). This CDR3 has 15 residues. Written as DNA, the CDR3 is TGTGCCAGCAGCTTTGGGGGATATAGCAATCAGCCCCAGCATTTT. Its translation: CASSFGGYSNQPQHF. Full variable domain (missing parts from reference TRBV7-9 and TRBJ1-5): DTGVSQNPRHKITKRGQNVTFRCDPISEHNRLYWYRQTLGQGPEFLTYFQNEAQLEKSRLLSDRFSAERPKGSFSTLEIQRTEQGDSAMYLCASSFGGYSNQPQHFGDGTRLSIL.

The chain combines TRBV27 with TRBJ2-7, with TRBD1 matching 8 bases. The CDR3 sequence is 15 residues long. Germline values: CDR1 MNHEY, CDR2 SMNVEV (reference sequence). With V trimmed by 2 bases and J by 5 bases, 8 bases remained unmatched. The CDR3 loop reads CASSLRTGRRDEQYF. CDR3 DNA sequence: TGTGCCAGCAGTTTAAGGACAGGGCGCCGTGACGAGCAGTACTTC.

J is TRBJ1-2 and V is TRBV4-1, with D perhaps matching TRBD1 (6 bases). The V end lost 3 bases, the J end lost 2 bases, and 10 bases lay between the germline ends. CDR1 is MGHRA, CDR2 YSYEKL, per germline. The CDR3 totals 14 residues. The CDR3 DNA is TGCGCCAGCAGCCATCGGGGGCTAAACTATGGCTACACCTTC. Its translation: CASSHRGLNYGYTF.

CDR3 protein: CSVEDGAYEQYF. CDR3 in DNA: TGCAGCGTTGAAGATGGTGCCTACGAGCAGTACTTC. The genes are TRBV29-1 and TRBJ2-7; no firm D call. The V and J ends lost 0 bases and 2 bases respectively, with 5 bases between them. Per germline, CDR1 SQVTM and CDR2 ANQGSEA. The CDR3 sequence is 12 residues long.

The chain uses TRBV27 and TRBJ2-2, with 10 positions matching TRBD1. Germline-derived CDR1 and CDR2 are MNHEY and SMNVEV (reference sequence). With 6 bases clipped from V and 3 bases from J, the junction kept 7 bases outside the gene matches. The CDR3 is 16 amino acids. The CDR3 DNA follows: TGTGCCAGCAGCCAACGACAGGGGGCGTACACCGGGGAGCTGTTTTTT. Translation: CASSQRQGAYTGELFF.

The J gene is TRBJ2-7, the V gene TRBV10-3; maybe TRBD2 (6 bases). Trimming took off 6 bases at V and 6 bases at J, with 18 bases between the two ends. Germline lookup yields CDR1 ENHRY and CDR2 SYGVKD. The CDR3 covers 14 residues. CDR3 in amino acids: CAISTGTHGGEQYF. DNA of the CDR3: TGTGCCATCAGCACCGGGACCCACGGGGGCGAGCAGTACTTC.

For this clone: Other DNA sequences in this sample translate to the same CDR3. The chain combines TRBV9 with TRBJ2-7; D not certain. CDR3 length: 13 residues. The germline V gene has CDR1 SGDLS and CDR2 YYNGEE. Trimming removed 0 bases at V and 4 bases at J, with 8 bases between. The CDR3 reads CASSVAGTYEQYF. The CDR3 nucleotides read TGTGCCAGCAGCGTAGCTGGTACATACGAGCAGTACTTC. Drawing the rest from reference TRBV9 and TRBJ2-7, the complete variable domain is DSGVTQTPKHLITATGQRVTLRCSPRSGDLSVYWYQQSLDQGLQFLIQYYNGEERAKGNILERFSAQQFPDLHSELNLSSLELGDSALYFCASSVAGTYEQYFGPGTRLTVT.

Here the CDR3 DNA reads TGTGCCAGCAGCGGAACAGAGGGAACCTACGAGCAGTACTTC. As protein: CASSGTEGTYEQYF. The chain has TRBV9 and TRBJ2-7; perhaps TRBD2 as D (5 bases). Per germline, CDR1 SGDLS and CDR2 YYNGEE. Trimming took 3 bases from V and 2 from J, leaving 12 bases between them. This CDR3 is built from 14 residues.

The chain links TRBV16 to TRBJ2-3; unclear D gene. The CDR3 is made up of 14 amino acids. V lost 1 base and J lost 6, with 11 bases in between. Germline V lookup: CDR1 KGHSY, CDR2 FQNENV. The CDR3 DNA is TGTGCCAGCAGCCAATGGGCTCGGGTGGATACGCAGTATTTT. It specifies CASSQWARVDTQYF.

CDR3 sequence (DNA): TGTGCCAGCAGTTTACACAGCTCCTACGAGCAGTACTTC. As protein: CASSLHSSYEQYF. V usage is TRBV28 and J usage is TRBJ2-7; D is unresolved. The CDR3 has 13 amino acids. Germline values: CDR1 MDHEN, CDR2 SYDVKM. V lost 2 bases and J lost 0, with 5 bases in between.

This clone was seen once. The chain couples TRBV6-1 to TRBJ2-2; D gene unclear. Germline V gives CDR1 MNHNS, CDR2 SASEGT. The CDR3 has 16 amino acids. Trimming left V 2 bases short and J 0 bases short, with 10 bases between. The CDR3 DNA follows: TGTGCCAGCAGTGAACTCCCGTACCCGAACACCGGGGAGCTGTTTTTT. It yields the protein CASSELPYPNTGELFF.

For the CDR3, the DNA is TGTGCCAGCAGCCGGGACAGGGACATCGAGCAGTACTTC. Protein sequence: CASSRDRDIEQYF. V gene TRBV7-2 combines with J gene TRBJ2-7; 9 bases match TRBD1. The V segment lost 5 bases and the J segment 6 bases; nucleotides outside the gene matches: 5. The length of the CDR3 is 13 residues. Germline assignment: CDR1 SGHTA and CDR2 FQGNSA. Drawing the rest from reference TRBV7-2 and TRBJ2-7, the complete variable domain is GAGVSQSPSNKVTEKGKDVELRCDPISGHTALYWYRQSLGQGLEFLIYFQGNSAPDKSGLPSDRFSAERTGGSVSTLTIQRTQQEDSAVYLCASSRDRDIEQYFGPGTRLTVT.

A few counts support this clone. The same CDR3 can be traced to other DNA sequences in this sample. The V gene is TRBV5-5, the J gene TRBJ1-1; D might be TRBD1 (5 bases). Germline V gene sequence: CDR1 SGHKS, CDR2 YYEKEE (reference sequence). The CDR3 loop spans 14 amino acids. V lost 1 base and J 0 bases, leaving 7 bases between the germline ends. The CDR3 sequence: CASSLQGVNTEAFF. CDR3 sequence (DNA): TGTGCCAGCAGCTTGCAGGGTGTGAACACTGAAGCTTTCTTT.

The chain recombines TRBV19 with TRBJ2-1, with TRBD2 matching 12 bases. Germline assignment: CDR1 LNHDA and CDR2 SQIVND (reference sequence). This CDR3 has 19 amino acids. Trimming at V came to 1 base and at J to 8 bases, leaving 15 bases not matched to a gene. The CDR3 sequence is CASSIVSLGLAGGYHEQFF. The CDR3 DNA follows: TGTGCCAGTAGTATAGTTTCTCTCGGCCTAGCGGGAGGGTACCATGAGCAGTTCTTC.

The chain uses TRBV28 and TRBJ1-2, with a weak D call TRBD1 (5 bases). This CDR3 contains 13 residues. V lost 3 bases and J 6 bases, leaving 11 bases between the germline ends. The germline CDR1 and CDR2 sequences are MDHEN and SYDVKM. Here the CDR3 reads CASSFMGQDGYTF. CDR3 DNA: TGTGCCAGCAGTTTTATGGGGCAGGATGGCTACACCTTC.

The chain couples TRBV5-4 to TRBJ2-3; D is tentatively TRBD1 or TRBD2 (5 bases each). The CDR3 covers 14 residues. Trimming took off 0 bases at V and 3 bases at J, with 8 bases between the two ends. CDR1 and CDR2 (germline): SGHNT, YYREEE (reference sequence). DNA of the CDR3: TGTGCCAGCAGCTTGGGGGACGGTACAGATACGCAGTATTTT. As protein: CASSLGDGTDTQYF.

J is TRBJ2-7 and V is TRBV16; D is possibly TRBD2 (5 bases). Germline CDR1 reads KGHSY; CDR2 reads FQNENV. The length of the CDR3 is 15 residues. Trimming took off 4 bases at V and 1 base at J, with 14 bases between the two ends. The CDR3 is CASSRPAGGSYEQYF. The CDR3 DNA reads as TGTGCCAGCAGCCGTCCCGCTGGAGGATCCTACGAGCAGTACTTC.